The 32 T cell receptor beta chains below were found in one sample sequenced in a study of shared clonotypes between healthy human individuals. Naive CD8 cells, CD45RO-negative and positively selected for CCR7, excluded terminally differentiated effector memory CD45RA+ cells. Clones were sequenced by immunoSEQ multiplex PCR, and TCRdb holds only the in-frame ones, with some missing. The top ten clones hold 1% to 1.5% of a sample with some 2 million clones, approximately 95% of them seen once. The sequenced material came from naive CD8+ T cells sorted from blood. These receptors all come from a man between 18 and 35 years old in good health.

Points on this clone: Other DNA sequences in this specimen translate into the identical CDR3. The chain carries TRBV5-1 and TRBJ2-7; weak D call: TRBD1 (5 bases). V was cut by 4 bases and J by 5 bases, with 10 bases left in between. Germline V gene sequence: CDR1 SGHRS, CDR2 YFSETQ. CDR3 length equals 12 residues. CDR3 amino acids: CASSLIGDEQYF. CDR3 bases: TGCGCCAGCAGCCTTATAGGGGACGAGCAGTACTTC. Full variable domain (outside the CDR3, taken from reference TRBV5-1 and TRBJ2-7): KAGVTQTPRYLIKTRGQQVTLSCSPISGHRSVSWYQQTPGQGLQFLFEYFSETQRNKGNFPGRFSGRQFSNSRSEMNVSTLELGDSALYLCASSLIGDEQYFGPGTRLTVT.

The rearrangement links TRBV28 to TRBJ1-6, with D possibly TRBD1 on 6 matching bases. The CDR3 covers 20 residues. V shed 5 bases and J shed 5 bases, with 28 bases lying between them. The germline gives CDR1 MDHEN, CDR2 SYDVKM. The CDR3 loop reads CASSPTKPAVTGSDNSPLHF. The CDR3 region has the DNA TGTGCCAGCAGTCCCACGAAACCGGCCGTTACAGGGAGCGATAATTCACCCCTCCACTTT.

This chain links TRBV9 with TRBJ2-5, with 9 bases matching TRBD2. Per germline, CDR1 SGDLS and CDR2 YYNGEE. CDR3 length: 16 residues. Trimming took 3 bases from V and 5 from J; bases not matched to a gene: 11. Here the CDR3 DNA reads TGTGCCAGCAGCGCCGGCGGGGGACTAGCTTGGGAGACCCAGTACTTC. Protein sequence: CASSAGGGLAWETQYF.

V gene TRBV9 combines with J gene TRBJ2-7, with 9 bases fitting TRBD1. The CDR3 runs to 16 residues. The germline V gene encodes CDR1 SGDLS and CDR2 YYNGEE. Trimming removed 4 bases from V and 5 bases from J; junction bases left unmatched: 13. The chain's CDR3 is CASSIYPGQGINEQYF. The CDR3 bases are TGTGCCAGCAGCATATACCCGGGACAGGGTATCAACGAGCAGTACTTC. Full variable domain (remainder filled in from reference TRBV9 and TRBJ2-7): DSGVTQTPKHLITATGQRVTLRCSPRSGDLSVYWYQQSLDQGLQFLIQYYNGEERAKGNILERFSAQQFPDLHSELNLSSLELGDSALYFCASSIYPGQGINEQYFGPGTRLTVT.

To note about this clone: Distinct nucleotide sequences in the sample also encode this CDR3. The gene calls are TRBV4-1 and TRBJ1-1; D not certain. Germline CDR1 and CDR2: MGHRA and YSYEKL. The CDR3 runs 14 residues. Deletions cut 0 bases from V and 1 base from J, with 6 bases between. CDR3 protein: CASSQDWENTEAFF. In DNA, the CDR3 is TGCGCCAGCAGCCAAGATTGGGAGAACACTGAAGCTTTCTTT.

The CDR3 protein is CASSFPVTLANQPQHF. CDR3 DNA sequence: TGTGCCAGCAGTTTCCCTGTCACGCTAGCGAATCAGCCCCAGCATTTT. The gene calls are TRBV27 and TRBJ1-5, with D unclear. The CDR3 loop spans 16 amino acids. In germline, CDR1 is MNHEY, CDR2 SMNVEV (reference sequence). V was clipped by 3 bases and J by 4 bases, with 16 bases between them.

This clone was seen a handful of times. The chain recombines TRBV5-6 with TRBJ1-2; 9 nucleotides line up with TRBD1. Germline trimming cut 2 bases from V and 4 bases from J; bases unmatched to any gene: 3. This CDR3 spans 14 amino acids. CDR1 and CDR2 from the germline V gene are SGHDT and YYEEEE. The CDR3 sequence is CASSFGTGTYGYTF. DNA for the CDR3: TGTGCCAGCAGCTTCGGGACAGGGACCTATGGCTACACCTTC.

The genes are TRBV21-1 and TRBJ1-1; TRBD1, the table's D call, lacks a check against the DNA. TRBV21-1 is an annotated pseudogene. The CDR3 is 18 amino acids. CDR3 nucleotides: TGTGCCAGCAGCAAAGAGCAAACAGGGGGACTCCGGGACACTGAAGCTTTCTTT. It specifies CASSKEQTGGLRDTEAFF.

J is TRBJ1-6 and V is TRBV15; 12 nucleotides agree with TRBD1. This CDR3 comprises 15 residues. The germline V gene has CDR1 LNHNV and CDR2 YYDKDF (reference sequence). V lost 5 bases and J lost 10; bases outside the gene matches: 6. The CDR3, as DNA: TGTGCCACCAGCGGGACAGGGGGCATAGAGTCACCCCTCCACTTT. Protein sequence: CATSGTGGIESPLHF.

CDR3 protein: CASSTGRQETQYF. The CDR3 DNA reads TGTGCCAGCAGCACAGGGCGCCAAGAGACCCAGTACTTC. This chain uses TRBV6-5 with TRBJ2-5; D is perhaps TRBD1 (6 bases). Per the germline V gene, CDR1 is MNHEY and CDR2 is SVGAGI. The CDR3 extends over 13 amino acids. The ends were cut back, 6 bases at V and 1 base at J, with 9 bases in the middle.

The rearrangement joins TRBV5-4 to TRBJ1-2, with a possible D match to TRBD1 (6 bases). Germline CDR1 and CDR2: SGHNT and YYREEE (reference sequence). The V end lost 5 bases, the J end lost 6 bases, and 23 bases lay between the germline ends. The CDR3 is 16 residues long. The CDR3 loop reads CASSPSGQGWVDGYTF. CDR3 in DNA: TGTGCCAGCAGTCCCTCGGGGCAGGGGTGGGTAGATGGCTACACCTTC.

V is TRBV27 and J is TRBJ2-1; D may be TRBD1 or TRBD2 (5 bases each). This CDR3 contains 14 residues. Trimming removed 4 bases at V and 5 bases at J, with 12 bases between. Germline V lookup: CDR1 MNHEY, CDR2 SMNVEV (reference sequence). This CDR3 reads CASSSRDGNNEQFF. The CDR3 coding sequence is TGTGCCAGCAGTTCCCGGGACGGGAACAATGAGCAGTTCTTC.

The chain carries TRBV9 and TRBJ2-1; perhaps D is TRBD1 or TRBD2 (5 bases each). V lost 0 bases, J lost 8 bases, and 18 bases lay in between. The CDR3 runs 16 residues. The germline V gene has CDR1 SGDLS and CDR2 YYNGEE. This CDR3 reads CASSVVEGPGPDEQFF. DNA for the CDR3: TGTGCCAGCAGCGTAGTAGAGGGGCCCGGTCCAGATGAGCAGTTCTTC.

This clone was found once. This sequence joins TRBV19 and TRBJ2-7; a possible D gene is TRBD1 (6 bases). Germline V gives CDR1 LNHDA, CDR2 SQIVND (reference sequence). With 1 base removed from V and 1 base from J, the gap between germline ends came to 8 bases. CDR3 length: 14 amino acids. Here the CDR3 DNA reads TGTGCCAGTAGTATAGCTGACAGGTCCTACGAGCAGTACTTC. Translated, it gives CASSIADRSYEQYF. The whole variable domain, filled in from reference TRBV19 and TRBJ2-7, reads DGGITQSPKYLFRKEGQNVTLSCEQNLNHDAMYWYRQDPGQGLRLIYYSQIVNDFQKGDIAEGYSVSREKKESFPLTVTSAQKNPTAFYLCASSIADRSYEQYFGPGTRLTVT.

Regarding this clone: The identical CDR3 is also encoded by other nucleotide sequences in the sample. This chain connects TRBV19 to TRBJ2-5, with D tentatively TRBD2 (6 bases). Germline lookup yields CDR1 LNHDA and CDR2 SQIVND (reference sequence). This CDR3 spans 11 amino acids. V was cut by 8 bases and J by 2 bases, with 6 bases left in between. This CDR3 is CASRGQETQYF. CDR3 nucleotides: TGTGCCAGTCGGGGGCAAGAGACCCAGTACTTC. Looking up the rest from reference TRBV19 and TRBJ2-5 gives the full variable domain: DGGITQSPKYLFRKEGQNVTLSCEQNLNHDAMYWYRQDPGQGLRLIYYSQIVNDFQKGDIAEGYSVSREKKESFPLTVTSAQKNPTAFYLCASRGQETQYFGPGTRLLVL.

This chain links TRBV27 with TRBJ2-7, with D possibly matching TRBD1 (6 bases). CDR1 and CDR2 (germline): MNHEY, SMNVEV (reference sequence). The CDR3 totals 14 residues. The germline V and J ends were trimmed by 6 bases and 3 bases, with 15 bases remaining between them. CDR3 nucleotides: TGTGCCAGCAGCACCATCACAGGGATCTACGAGCAGTACTTC. It yields the protein CASSTITGIYEQYF.

V and J are TRBV10-3 and TRBJ2-1; TRBD1 aligns across 8 bases. Germline assignment: CDR1 ENHRY and CDR2 SYGVKD. The CDR3 runs 13 residues. The CDR3 nucleotides read TGTGCTTGGATTCGACAGGGGCACAATGAGCAGTTCTTC. It translates to CAWIRQGHNEQFF.

This chain links TRBV27 with TRBJ2-7; possible D gene TRBD2, 5 bases. CDR3 length: 13 amino acids. Trimming left V 2 bases short and J 3 bases short, with 8 bases between. Germline V lookup: CDR1 MNHEY, CDR2 SMNVEV (reference sequence). The DNA for the CDR3 is TGTGCCAGCAGTTTAGACGAGGGCTACGAGCAGTACTTC. Its translation: CASSLDEGYEQYF.

The chain joins TRBV28 to TRBJ2-7; D remains ambiguous. CDR1 and CDR2 from the germline V gene are MDHEN and SYDVKM. Trimming took 3 bases from V and 4 from J, leaving 10 bases between them. The CDR3 sequence is 13 residues long. Here the CDR3 reads CASSFSDAYEQYF. The CDR3 DNA follows: TGTGCCAGCAGTTTTTCGGACGCTTACGAGCAGTACTTC.

The chain is built from TRBV7-9 and TRBJ1-1, with D tentatively TRBD1 (6 bases). V lost 5 bases to trimming and J lost 7 bases, with 14 bases between them. This CDR3 region has 13 residues. Germline lookup yields CDR1 SEHNR and CDR2 FQNEAQ (reference sequence). CDR3 nucleotides: TGTGCCAGCAGCCTCCGGACAGCTTATGAAGCTTTCTTT. Translated, it gives CASSLRTAYEAFF.

This rearrangement joins TRBV4-2 to TRBJ2-7, with D perhaps matching TRBD1 or TRBD2 (6 bases each). V was shortened by 0 bases and J by 0 bases, with 18 bases between the two germline ends. The CDR3 spans 18 residues. CDR1 is LGHNA and CDR2 is YNFKEQ in the germline V gene. CDR3 loop: CASSQESSVGGLSYEQYF. The CDR3 DNA reads TGTGCCAGCAGCCAAGAGTCCTCCGTCGGGGGCCTCTCCTACGAGCAGTACTTC.

The sample holds one count of this clone. The chain couples TRBV7-8 to TRBJ2-5; 7 positions match TRBD2. Germline lookup yields CDR1 SGHVS and CDR2 FQNEAQ. Trimming took 7 bases from V and 4 from J; bases not matched to a gene: 12. CDR3 size: 15 residues. DNA for the CDR3: TGTGCCAGCACCGCATCCTGGGGGGGGATAGAGACCCAGTACTTC. Protein product: CASTASWGGIETQYF. Supplemented by reference TRBV7-8 and TRBJ2-5, the full variable domain reads GAGVSQSPRYKVAKRGQDVALRCDPISGHVSLFWYQQALGQGPEFLTYFQNEAQLDKSGLPSDRFFAERPEGSVSTLKIQRTQQEDSAVYLCASTASWGGIETQYFGPGTRLLVL.

The rearrangement links TRBV18 to TRBJ2-1; D is uncertain. The CDR3 sequence is 15 residues long. Germline CDR1 reads KGHSH; CDR2 reads LQKENI. Trimming left V 3 bases short and J 0 bases short, with 9 bases between. This chain's CDR3 is CASSPLISSYNEQFF. The CDR3 DNA reads as TGTGCCAGCTCACCTTTGATTAGCTCCTACAATGAGCAGTTCTTC.

There are a few counts of this clone. Other DNA sequences from this sample encode an identical CDR3 as well. For the CDR3, the DNA is TGTGCCAGCAGCCCGGCAGGCACTGAAGCTTTCTTT. It is translated as CASSPAGTEAFF. The chain has TRBV5-4 and TRBJ1-1; D gene ambiguous. This CDR3 region has 12 residues. CDR1 SGHNT and CDR2 YYREEE come from the germline V gene (reference sequence). V was shortened by 4 bases and J by 4 bases, with 8 bases between the two germline ends.

DNA for the CDR3: TGTGCCAGCAGTTTACATCCGGACGGGGTGTATGAGACCCAGTACTTC. It specifies CASSLHPDGVYETQYF. This sequence joins TRBV27 and TRBJ2-5; TRBD2 might be the D (5 bases). Germline-derived CDR1 and CDR2 are MNHEY and SMNVEV (reference sequence). V gave up 2 bases and J gave up 5 bases, with 18 bases separating them. This CDR3 contains 16 residues.

V is TRBV19 and J is TRBJ1-5; D not certain. This CDR3 spans 14 amino acids. CDR1 is LNHDA and CDR2 is SQIVND in the germline V gene (reference sequence). V was clipped by 7 bases and J by 5 bases, with 15 bases between them. CDR3 protein: CASKMSLGYQPQHF. CDR3 sequence (DNA): TGTGCCAGTAAGATGTCCCTGGGGTATCAGCCCCAGCATTTT.

The chain is built from TRBV7-6 and TRBJ2-7, with TRBD2 identical over 11 bases. There are 15 residues in the CDR3. The V segment lost 5 bases and the J segment 5 bases; nucleotides outside the gene matches: 8. In germline, CDR1 is SGHVS, CDR2 FNYEAQ. The CDR3 nucleotides read TGTGCCAGCAGCCTTAGACTAGCGGGGATCGACGAGCAGTACTTC. This translates into CASSLRLAGIDEQYF.

Concerning this clone itself: Other DNA sequences in this sample translate to the same CDR3. The chain couples TRBV6-5 to TRBJ2-5; a weak D match, TRBD1 (6 bases). The ends were cut back, 0 bases at V and 5 bases at J, with 10 bases in the middle. CDR1 is MNHEY, CDR2 SVGAGI, per germline. The CDR3 is made up of 14 amino acids. CDR3 nucleotide sequence: TGTGCCAGCAGTTACTCACAGGGTCGGGAGACCCAGTACTTC. Protein sequence: CASSYSQGRETQYF.

J is TRBJ2-2 and V is TRBV7-9; D is perhaps TRBD2 (5 bases). The germline gives CDR1 SEHNR, CDR2 FQNEAQ (reference sequence). Trimming pared 0 bases from V and 3 bases from J, leaving 11 bases between. The CDR3 loop spans 16 amino acids. In DNA, the CDR3 is TGTGCCAGCAGCTTAGCGGGAGCGGTGGACACCGGGGAGCTGTTTTTT. Its translation is CASSLAGAVDTGELFF.

The chain links TRBV7-3 to TRBJ2-7, with 7 bases fitting TRBD1. V was clipped by 4 bases and J by 6 bases; unmatched bases: 9. Germline CDR1 reads SGHTA; CDR2 reads FQGTGA. There are 14 residues in the CDR3. In DNA, the CDR3 is TGTGCCAGCAGCTCAACAGGGGTCCCCGGCGAGCAGTACTTC. As protein: CASSSTGVPGEQYF.

In the case of this clone: Other DNA sequences in the sample encode the same CDR3. The chain joins TRBV29-1 to TRBJ2-5; TRBD2 matches 11 bases. Germline CDR1 and CDR2: SQVTM and ANQGSEA. J lost 4 bases, V lost 3 bases, and 10 bases had no gene match. The CDR3 contains 16 residues. The CDR3 region is CSVEGPIAGGGETQYF. Written as DNA, the CDR3 is TGCAGCGTTGAGGGTCCTATAGCGGGAGGGGGAGAGACCCAGTACTTC.

The chain joins TRBV27 to TRBJ2-2, with D perhaps matching TRBD1 (5 bases). Germline loops: CDR1 MNHEY, CDR2 SMNVEV (reference sequence). This CDR3 contains 15 residues. Trimming took 1 base from V and 8 from J, leaving 14 bases between them. The CDR3 DNA is TGTGCCAGCAGTTTATGGACACCCACACCGGGGGAGCTGTTTTTT. Its protein is CASSLWTPTPGELFF.